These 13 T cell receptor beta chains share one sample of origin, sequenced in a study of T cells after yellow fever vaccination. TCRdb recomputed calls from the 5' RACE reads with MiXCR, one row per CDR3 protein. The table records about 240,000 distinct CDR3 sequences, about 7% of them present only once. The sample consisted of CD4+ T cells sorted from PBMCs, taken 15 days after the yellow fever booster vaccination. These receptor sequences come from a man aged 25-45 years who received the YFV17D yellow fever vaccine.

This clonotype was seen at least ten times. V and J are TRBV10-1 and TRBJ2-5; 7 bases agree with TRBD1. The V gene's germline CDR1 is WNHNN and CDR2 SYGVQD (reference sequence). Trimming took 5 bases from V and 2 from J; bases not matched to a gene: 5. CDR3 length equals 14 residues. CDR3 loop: CASSPGTDQETQYF. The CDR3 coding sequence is TGCGCCAGCAGTCCCGGGACAGATCAAGAGACCCAGTACTTC.

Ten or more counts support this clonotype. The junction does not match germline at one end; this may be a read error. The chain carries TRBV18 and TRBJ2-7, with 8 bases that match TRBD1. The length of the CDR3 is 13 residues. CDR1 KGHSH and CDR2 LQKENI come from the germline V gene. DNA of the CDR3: TGCGCCAGCAGCCCCGGACAGGGAGGAGAGCAGTACTTC. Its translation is CASSPGQGGEQYF.

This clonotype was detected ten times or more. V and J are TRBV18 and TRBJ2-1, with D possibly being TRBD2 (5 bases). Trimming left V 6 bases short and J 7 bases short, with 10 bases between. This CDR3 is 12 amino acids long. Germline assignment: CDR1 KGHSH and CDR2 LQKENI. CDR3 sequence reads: CASSPPGNEQFF. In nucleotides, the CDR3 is TGTGCCAGCTCGCCCCCGGGAAATGAGCAGTTCTTC.

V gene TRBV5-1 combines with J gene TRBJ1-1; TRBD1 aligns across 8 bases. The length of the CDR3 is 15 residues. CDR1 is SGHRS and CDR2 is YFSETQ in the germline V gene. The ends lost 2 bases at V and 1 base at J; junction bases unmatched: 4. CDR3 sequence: CASSFTGQGNTEAFF. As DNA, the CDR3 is TGCGCCAGCAGCTTCACCGGACAGGGGAACACTGAAGCTTTCTTT.

This CDR3 is CASSFYASSGSAPSSYNEQFF. Written as DNA, the CDR3 is TGTGCCAGCAGCTTTTATGCCAGTAGCGGGAGTGCCCCAAGCTCCTACAATGAGCAGTTCTTC. The chain employs TRBV11-2 and TRBJ2-1; 9 bases align to TRBD2. CDR3 size: 21 residues. Trimming cost V 3 bases and J 0 bases; bases outside gene matches: 18. CDR1 and CDR2 from the germline V gene are SGHAT and FQNNGV.

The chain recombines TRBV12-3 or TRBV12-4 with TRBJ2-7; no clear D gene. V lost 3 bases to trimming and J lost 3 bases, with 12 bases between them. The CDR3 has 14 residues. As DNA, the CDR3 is TGTGCCAGCAGTTTCTCGGACCTAGTCTACGAGCAGTACTTC. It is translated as CASSFSDLVYEQYF.

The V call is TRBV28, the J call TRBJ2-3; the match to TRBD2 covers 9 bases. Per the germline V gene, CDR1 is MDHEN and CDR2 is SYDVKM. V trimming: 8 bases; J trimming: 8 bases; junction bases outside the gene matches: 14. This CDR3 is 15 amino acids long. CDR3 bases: TGTGCCAGCCCCCCCGGCGGGAGGGCCGAGTTTACGCAGTATTTT. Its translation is CASPPGGRAEFTQYF. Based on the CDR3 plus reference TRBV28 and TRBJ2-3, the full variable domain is DVKVTQSSRYLVKRTGEKVFLECVQDMDHENMFWYRQDPGLGLRLIYFSYDVKMKEKGDIPEGYSVSREKKERFSLILESASTNQTSMYLCASPPGGRAEFTQYFGPGTRLTVL.

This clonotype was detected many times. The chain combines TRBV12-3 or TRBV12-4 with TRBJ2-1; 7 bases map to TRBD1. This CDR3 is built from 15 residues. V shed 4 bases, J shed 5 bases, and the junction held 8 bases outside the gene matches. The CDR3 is CASSSNRGIDNEQFF. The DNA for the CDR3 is TGTGCCAGCAGTTCCAACAGGGGTATAGACAATGAGCAGTTCTTC.

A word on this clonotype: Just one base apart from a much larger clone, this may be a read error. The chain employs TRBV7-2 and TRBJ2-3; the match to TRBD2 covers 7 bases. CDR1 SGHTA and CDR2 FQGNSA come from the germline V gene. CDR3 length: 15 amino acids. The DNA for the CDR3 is TGTGCCACCAGCCAGCAGACTAGCCTAGCAGATACGCAGTATTTT. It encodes CATSQQTSLADTQYF.

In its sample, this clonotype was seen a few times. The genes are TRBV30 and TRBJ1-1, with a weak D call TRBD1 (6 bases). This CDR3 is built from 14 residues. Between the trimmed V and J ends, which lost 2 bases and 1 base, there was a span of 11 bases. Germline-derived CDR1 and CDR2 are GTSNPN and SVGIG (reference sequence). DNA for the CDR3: TGTGCCTGGAGTTGGGAGACAGGGAACACTGAAGCTTTCTTT. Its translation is CAWSWETGNTEAFF.

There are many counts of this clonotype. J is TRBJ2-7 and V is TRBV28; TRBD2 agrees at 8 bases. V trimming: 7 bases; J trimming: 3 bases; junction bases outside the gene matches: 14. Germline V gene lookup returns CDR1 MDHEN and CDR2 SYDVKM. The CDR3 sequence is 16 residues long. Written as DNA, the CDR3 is TGTGCCAGCATTGGTGGCTCGGCGGGAGGATACTACGAGCAGTACTTC. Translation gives CASIGGSAGGYYEQYF.

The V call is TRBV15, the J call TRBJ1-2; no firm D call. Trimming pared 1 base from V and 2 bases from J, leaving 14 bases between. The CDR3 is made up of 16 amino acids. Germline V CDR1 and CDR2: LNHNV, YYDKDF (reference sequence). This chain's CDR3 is CATSRAALGPNYGYTF. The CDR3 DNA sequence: TGTGCCACCAGCAGAGCAGCGTTAGGACCGAACTATGGCTACACCTTC.

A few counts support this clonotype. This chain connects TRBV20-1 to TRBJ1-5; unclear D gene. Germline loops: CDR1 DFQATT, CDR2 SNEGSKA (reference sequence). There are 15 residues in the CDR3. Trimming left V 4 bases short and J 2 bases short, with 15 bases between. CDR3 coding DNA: TGCAGTGCTACCCGGAGAGGCGGGGGCAATCAGCCCCAGCATTTT. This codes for CSATRRGGGNQPQHF.